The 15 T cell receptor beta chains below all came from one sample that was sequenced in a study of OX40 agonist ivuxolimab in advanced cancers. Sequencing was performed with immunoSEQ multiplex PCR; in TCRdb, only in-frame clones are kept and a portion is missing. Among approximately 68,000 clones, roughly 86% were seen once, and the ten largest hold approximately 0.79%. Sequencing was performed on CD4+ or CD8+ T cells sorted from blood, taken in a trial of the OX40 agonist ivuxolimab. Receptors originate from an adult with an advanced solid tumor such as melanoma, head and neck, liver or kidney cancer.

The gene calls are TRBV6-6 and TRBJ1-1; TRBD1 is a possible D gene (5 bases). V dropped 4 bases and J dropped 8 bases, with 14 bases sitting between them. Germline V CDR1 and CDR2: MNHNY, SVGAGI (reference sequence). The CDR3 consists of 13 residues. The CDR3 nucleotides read TGTGCCAGCAGTTTTGGGCAGGGCCCCGAAGCTTTCTTT. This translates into CASSFGQGPEAFF.

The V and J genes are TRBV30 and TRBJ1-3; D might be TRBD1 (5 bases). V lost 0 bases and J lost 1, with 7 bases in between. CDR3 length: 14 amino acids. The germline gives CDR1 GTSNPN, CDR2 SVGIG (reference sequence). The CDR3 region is CAWSVGGSGNTIYF. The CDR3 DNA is TGTGCCTGGAGTGTTGGGGGGTCTGGAAACACCATATATTTT.

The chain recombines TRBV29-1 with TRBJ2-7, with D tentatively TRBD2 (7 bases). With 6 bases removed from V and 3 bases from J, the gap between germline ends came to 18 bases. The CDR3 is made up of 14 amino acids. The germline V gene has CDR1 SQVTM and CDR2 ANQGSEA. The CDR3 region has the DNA TGCAGCGTAGGGGGGGCGGGGACCGGCTACGAGCAGTACTTC. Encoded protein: CSVGGAGTGYEQYF.

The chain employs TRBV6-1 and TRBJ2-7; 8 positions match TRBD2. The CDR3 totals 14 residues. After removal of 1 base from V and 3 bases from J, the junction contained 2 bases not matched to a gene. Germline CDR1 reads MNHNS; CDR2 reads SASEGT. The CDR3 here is CASSEGRGGYEQYF. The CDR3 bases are TGTGCCAGCAGTGAAGGCCGGGGGGGCTACGAGCAGTACTTC.

CDR3 coding DNA: TGTGCCAGCAGCTTCGAACGGCCAGAGGTGAACACTGAAGCTTTCTTT. This encodes CASSFERPEVNTEAFF. The rearrangement links TRBV12-1 to TRBJ1-1. TRBV12-1 is recorded as a pseudogene. This CDR3 is 16 amino acids long.

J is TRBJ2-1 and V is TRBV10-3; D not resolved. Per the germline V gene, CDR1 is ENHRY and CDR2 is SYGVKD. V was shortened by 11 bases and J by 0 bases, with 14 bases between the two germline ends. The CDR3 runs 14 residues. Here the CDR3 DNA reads TGTGCCCAAACGGCGATCAGCTCCTACAATGAGCAGTTCTTC. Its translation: CAQTAISSYNEQFF.

This CDR3 reads CASRRDGLGEAFF. The DNA for the CDR3 is TGTGCCAGCAGGCGCGATGGGCTCGGTGAAGCTTTCTTT. The chain uses TRBV6-1 and TRBJ1-1; D gene ambiguous. Per the germline V gene, CDR1 is MNHNS and CDR2 is SASEGT. The V and J ends lost 6 bases and 7 bases respectively, with 15 bases between them. The CDR3 runs to 13 residues.

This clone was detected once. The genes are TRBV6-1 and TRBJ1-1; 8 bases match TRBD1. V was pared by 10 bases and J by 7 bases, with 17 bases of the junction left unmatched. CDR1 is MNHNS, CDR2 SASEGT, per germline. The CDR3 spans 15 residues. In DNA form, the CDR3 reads TGTGCCACCATCCTGGGGACAGGATTCAATAGTGAAGCTTTCTTT. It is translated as CATILGTGFNSEAFF.

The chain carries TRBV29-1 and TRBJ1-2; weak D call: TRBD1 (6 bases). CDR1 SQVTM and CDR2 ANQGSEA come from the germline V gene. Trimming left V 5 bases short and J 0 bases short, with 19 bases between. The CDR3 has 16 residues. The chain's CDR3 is CSVTGPSGEANYGYTF. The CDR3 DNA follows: TGCAGCGTTACAGGCCCCTCAGGGGAGGCTAACTATGGCTACACCTTC.

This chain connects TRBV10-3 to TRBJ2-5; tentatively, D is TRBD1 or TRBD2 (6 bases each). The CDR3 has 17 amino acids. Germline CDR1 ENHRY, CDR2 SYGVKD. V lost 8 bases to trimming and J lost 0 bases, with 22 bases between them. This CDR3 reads CAIRQQNRGRDQETQYF. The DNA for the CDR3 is TGTGCCATCCGTCAGCAAAATCGGGGGCGGGACCAAGAGACCCAGTACTTC.

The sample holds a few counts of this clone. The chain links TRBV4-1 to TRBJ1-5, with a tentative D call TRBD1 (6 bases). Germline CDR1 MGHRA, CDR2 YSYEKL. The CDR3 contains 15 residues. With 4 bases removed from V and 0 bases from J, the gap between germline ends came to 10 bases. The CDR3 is CASSRTENSNQPQHF. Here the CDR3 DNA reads TGCGCCAGCAGCCGGACAGAAAATAGCAATCAGCCCCAGCATTTT.

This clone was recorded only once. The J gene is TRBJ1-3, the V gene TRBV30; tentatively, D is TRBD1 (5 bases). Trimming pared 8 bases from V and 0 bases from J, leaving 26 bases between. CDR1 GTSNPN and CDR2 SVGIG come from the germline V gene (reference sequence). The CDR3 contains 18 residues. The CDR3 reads CAGGGWSAGRVSGNTIYF. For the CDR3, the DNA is TGTGCCGGGGGGGGTTGGTCGGCAGGGAGAGTCTCTGGAAACACCATATATTTT.

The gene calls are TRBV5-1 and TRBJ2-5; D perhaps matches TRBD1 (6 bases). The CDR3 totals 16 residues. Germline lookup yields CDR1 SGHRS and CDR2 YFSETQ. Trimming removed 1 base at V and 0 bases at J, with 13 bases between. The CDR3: CASSLTGQTNQETQYF. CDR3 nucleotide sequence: TGCGCCAGCAGCTTGACCGGACAGACGAACCAAGAGACCCAGTACTTC.

CDR3 sequence: CASLPEPGQMNQPQHF. Written as DNA, the CDR3 is TGTGCCAGCCTTCCCGAACCGGGACAGATGAATCAGCCCCAGCATTTT. The chain combines TRBV5-8 with TRBJ1-5, with 7 bases aligning to TRBD1. Losses at the gene ends were 7 bases for V and 4 bases for J; bases not matched to a gene: 14. The germline gives CDR1 SGHTS, CDR2 YDEGEE. This CDR3 has 16 amino acids.

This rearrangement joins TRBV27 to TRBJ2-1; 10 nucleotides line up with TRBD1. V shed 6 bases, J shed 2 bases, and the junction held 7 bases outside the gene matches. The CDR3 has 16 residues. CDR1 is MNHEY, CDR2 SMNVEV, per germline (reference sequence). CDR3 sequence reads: CASRPTGTGAYNEQFF. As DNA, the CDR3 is TGTGCCAGCAGACCAACCGGGACAGGGGCCTACAATGAGCAGTTCTTC.